Included here is one T cell receptor (beta chain) sequence, with context. No cognate antigen has been identified for it. No clone much larger than this one lies a single base away; base qualities are absent. The junction shows trimming of 2 bases on V and 11 bases on J, plus 21 bases between the germline ends. The cysteine opens and the phenylalanine closes a CDR3 of 15 amino acids. Only the CDR3 DNA is retained, 45 bases long and in frame from the first base. CDR1 and CDR2 are drawn from the germline V gene (reference sequence): MNHEY, SMNVEV. The sample is drawn from a study of cytomegalovirus exposure and HLA in healthy donors (dated by TCRdb to 2016 to 2017). In the study overall: In an earlier analysis of approximately 640 of the donors, approximately 300 Gb of sequence data and 117 million unique TCR beta sequences from roughly 200 million T cells were reported. Among the roughly 400 genotyped donors, around 79% belonged to the genetic ancestry cluster associated with self-reported Caucasian donors. Donor age, sex, ethnicity and CMV serostatus were compiled together with the repertoire data. Rather than drawing on any new phenotypic data, the later analysis identified candidate immune exposures from TCR beta sequences and the way those sequences occurred across donors. Across under 500 genotyped donors of the cohort, an average of approximately 240,000 unique TCR beta nucleotide sequences per donor were sequenced, and 15% to 20% of those sequences were non-productive. Along with the roughly 670-subject first cohort, a separate validation cohort of over 90 different subjects was used. In a later genetic analysis, genome-wide SNP genotypes for 398 of the 666 donors were used, and that subset was treated as a discovery cohort. Using immunosequencing, the study profiled T cell repertoires from 500 to 800 subjects and related those repertoires to cytomegalovirus serostatus. The study was designed to test whether signatures of past pathogen exposure could be identified by cataloging public T cell receptors. Four to six DR-DQ haplotypes were handled as single units for association and clustering, since linkage in the cohort was strong. An early release covering approximately 600 HLA-typed donors comprised roughly 300 gigabases of sequencing data and about 90 million unique TCR sequences. Every repertoire in the discovery cohort had been generated on one and the same sequencing platform. A later analysis re-examined previously published TCR beta repertoires from 600 to 700 donors and added high-resolution HLA genotyping to investigate patterns of TCR occurrence. HLA typing covered class I and class II loci at four-digit resolution. The number of donors typed differed by locus, with about 629-630 for A, B, C, DRB1 and DQB1, 522 for DQA1, approximately 570 for DPA1, and some 450 for DPB1. An earlier analysis of approximately 580 of the donors used high-throughput TCR beta sequencing to judge whether each TCR beta V gene segment behaved as functional or pseudogenic. To predict cytomegalovirus infection status, the study brought together high-throughput TCR immunosequencing, statistical association of individual TCRs with disease status, and machine learning.

The cohort was made up of about 670 healthy bone marrow donors. At the time of sampling, every cohort member was nominally healthy, though immune exposures that went unrecorded were likely present. The donor tested CMV seronegative, placing the donor among the 352 seronegative members of the cohort. A peripheral blood sample was collected from each donor, and TCR beta sequencing was performed on peripheral blood mononuclear cells. The Qiagen DNeasy Blood Extraction Kit was used to extract genomic DNA from the blood cell samples. General conclusions and limits of the study: An association between a missense DCLRE1C variant and V-gene and J-gene trimming of TCR beta chains was found in a later genetic analysis and replicated in an independent cohort. Roughly uniform sequencing depth across donors was assumed in presence/absence analyses, although this assumption may not hold. Cytomegalovirus status was reported to be diagnosed by the classifier with high specificity and sensitivity in both the original and validation cohorts. Strong co-occurrence of HLA alleles, especially DR and DQ, made assigning TCR associations to individual alleles difficult. A total of about 150 TCR beta chains were listed by the study as associated with cytomegalovirus. The cohort was sequenced for TCR beta chains only, and without alpha or paired-chain data the features that could be detected were limited. The only immune exposure information available for the cohort was CMV serostatus. The authors suggested that the approach could potentially be extended to other disease states and immunological phenotypes. A later analysis found that HLA-associated TCR beta chains were more clonally expanded and had lower generation probabilities than equally common non-associated chains. According to a later analysis, TCR association rates differed among HLA loci, with DRB1 alleles showing the most associated TCRs and HLA-C alleles showing the fewest. A group of highly shared sequence variants was considered likely to be a technical artifact of the sequencing pipeline. Because counts were too low, more than 15 rarely observed V segments, including chromosome 9 orphons, were left out of the earlier analysis of roughly 600 of the donors. An earlier analysis of 450 to 750 of the donors showed that most TCR beta V segments appeared in productive rearrangements either about 87% or about 30% of the time, which broadly matched IMGT annotations. Because HLA typing was unavailable for some donors at each locus, only the typed subset was used in association tests. Because the 87-base-pair reads could not distinguish some IMGT-functional V segments, including TRBV6-2 and TRBV6-3, those segments were excluded. A further reported finding was that TCR beta sequences accurately predicted the HLA-A and HLA-B alleles for most subjects in the first cohort. Several of the top co-occurrence clusters appeared to be linked to parvovirus B19, influenza, CMV and Epstein-Barr virus, according to a later analysis. A few of the identified cytomegalovirus-associated TCR beta chains were confirmed in vitro to be specific for cytomegalovirus antigens. In a later genetic analysis, fewer N-insertions in productive TCRs were reported among donors in an Asian-associated ancestry cluster than the approximately 670-donor mean. According to a later analysis, most CMV-associated TCR beta chains appeared to be HLA-restricted, and the HLA associations seemed to be driven largely by CMV exposure. At a false discovery rate of 0.05, a later analysis linked about 16,000 TCR beta sequences to specific HLA alleles. Most TCR sequences were seen in very few donors, while some public TCRs were found in many individuals. Correlated functional status among segregating V segments might be attributable to linkage disequilibrium, but an unknown experimental factor could not be ruled out.

Libraries were built with the immunoSEQ multiplex PCR assay. For the multiplex PCR, a mixture combining 60 forward primers for TCR Vbeta segments and 13 reverse primers for TCR Jbeta segments was used. Amplification of the CDR3 region of rearranged TCR beta genes was performed with a multiplex PCR assay on genomic DNA. On the Illumina HiSeq System, the amplified TCR beta libraries were sequenced as 87-base-pair reads. In the original analysis: A later analysis tallied 70 million to 100 million unique TCR beta chains across the 660 or so repertoires, and about 12 million of those chains were shared by two or more donors. To remove PCR and sequencing errors, raw reads were error-corrected and collapsed into unique sequences using a nearest-neighbor algorithm that merged closely related sequences. CDR3 sequences were aligned to IMGT reference sequences to assign V, D and J gene segments. Each retained sequence needed at least a six-nucleotide match to both a V gene segment and a J gene segment. A rearrangement counted as productive if the CDR3 had no stop codons and remained in frame with V and J, and every other rearrangement counted as non-productive. CDR3 was defined according to IMGT convention as the region running from the second conserved V-encoded cysteine to the conserved J-encoded phenylalanine. In an earlier analysis of approximately 500 of the donors, sequences lacking an unambiguous match to a single V gene segment were excluded. An earlier analysis of 587 of the donors called V segments functional above 56.7% productive rearrangements and segregating when the between-donor standard deviation exceeded 5%. A statistical classification framework was built to diagnose cytomegalovirus status from the catalog of TCR beta chain sequences. In a later analysis, TCR nucleotide sequences were compared against IMGT/GENE-DB human TR gene sequences so that V and J genes could be assigned. The TCRdist pipeline was used in a later analysis to assign CDR3 sequences and most-parsimonious VDJ recombination scenarios. In a later analysis, each TCR beta chain was defined by its CDR3 amino acid sequence together with its V-gene family, and reads without a unique V-gene family were excluded. A later analysis removed 500 to 600 highly shared, low-generation-probability nucleotide sequences to deal with suspected cross-contamination and a sequencing artifact. A later analysis calculated a clonal expansion index for each public chain from normalized within-repertoire ranks of inferred template counts. In a later analysis, generation probabilities were computed using a VDJ recombination model fitted to out-of-frame rearrangements, and the results were checked against IGoR. Hypergeometric tests were used in a later analysis to score TCR-TCR, TCR-HLA and TCR-CMV co-occurrence, with a repertoire-size bias correction applied to the TCR pairs. To estimate false discovery rates, a later analysis permuted the HLA or CMV assignments 20 times. A later analysis grouped co-occurring TCRs with DBSCAN, adding TCRdist sequence similarity when clustering within HLA-allele-positive subsets. Co-occurrence clustering excluded repertoires with fewer than 30,000 or more than 120,000 public chains, plus five with anomalous nucleotide sharing. TCRdb stores this immuneACCESS table with in-frame sequences only. Part of the clones is absent; in the studies checked, under half of the shortfall reflects unresolved V genes, and no reason is known for the rest. V and J calls and clone size follow that table, whereas D and trimming were derived from the DNA. Recorded for this sample are about 200,000 clones; approximately 86% of them occurred a single time. The top ten hold around 0.3% of the sample.

What was sequenced was PBMCs. The V and J segments used are TRBV27 and TRBJ2-5, and the D gene may be TRBD2, 5 bases matching. The sequence derives from a woman aged 25 to 39 in good health and CMV-seronegative. This receptor carries the CDR3 CASSLGGLPNEEQYF. The sequence in DNA is TGTGCCAGCAGTTTAGGCGGACTTCCGAATGAGGAGCAGTACTTC.